The next 27 T cell receptor beta chains were all read from a single sample in a study of shared clonotypes between healthy human individuals. Here immunoSEQ multiplex PCR was the method, and the copy in TCRdb shows in-frame clones only, minus some. The sample yields about 2.3 million clones, just over 90% seen once. The sample comprised naive CD4+ T cells from PBMCs. Subset given: CD45RA+ positively selected. The source is a man aged 18-30 years in good health. Some clones in this sample may be carry-over from other donors' samples.

This sequence joins TRBV25-1 and TRBJ1-1; tentatively, D is TRBD1 (6 bases). Trimming stripped 6 bases from V and 4 bases from J, with 15 bases between. The length of the CDR3 is 14 residues. The germline gives CDR1 MGHDK, CDR2 SYGVNS. This chain's CDR3 is CASRSKGGFTEAFF. CDR3 bases: TGTGCCAGCAGATCCAAGGGGGGGTTCACTGAAGCTTTCTTT.

Points on this clone: Other DNA sequences in the sample encode the same CDR3. V gene TRBV5-1 combines with J gene TRBJ2-3; D remains unclear. V was cut by 0 bases and J by 5 bases, with 4 bases left in between. The CDR3 has 12 residues. CDR1 SGHRS and CDR2 YFSETQ come from the germline V gene. CDR3 nucleotide sequence: TGCGCCAGCAGCTTGGGTGGAGATACGCAGTATTTT. This codes for CASSLGGDTQYF. The variable domain in full, with the rest retrieved from reference TRBV5-1 and TRBJ2-3, is KAGVTQTPRYLIKTRGQQVTLSCSPISGHRSVSWYQQTPGQGLQFLFEYFSETQRNKGNFPGRFSGRQFSNSRSEMNVSTLELGDSALYLCASSLGGDTQYFGPGTRLTVL.

The J gene is TRBJ1-2, the V gene TRBV5-4, with D possibly TRBD1 on 5 matching bases. The V and J ends lost 0 bases and 3 bases respectively, with 9 bases between them. Germline V lookup: CDR1 SGHNT, CDR2 YYREEE (reference sequence). The CDR3 is made up of 14 amino acids. This CDR3 reads CASSLAIGDYGYTF. CDR3 coding DNA: TGTGCCAGCAGCTTGGCCATAGGGGACTATGGCTACACCTTC.

The CDR3 DNA sequence: TGTGCCAGTAGGCAACTAGAAACCCCCTACGAGCAGTACTTC. Translated: CASRQLETPYEQYF. The chain combines TRBV19 with TRBJ2-7, with D maybe TRBD2 (5 bases). Trimming took 6 bases from V and 2 from J, leaving 14 bases between them. The CDR3 runs to 14 residues. CDR1 is LNHDA and CDR2 is SQIVND in the germline V gene (reference sequence).

J is TRBJ2-4 and V is TRBV5-4; D remains ambiguous. Germline V lookup: CDR1 SGHNT, CDR2 YYREEE (reference sequence). Trimming took off 0 bases at V and 0 bases at J, with 4 bases between the two ends. This CDR3 is 14 amino acids long. This CDR3 reads CASSLAVAKNIQYF. The CDR3 DNA follows: TGTGCCAGCAGCTTGGCCGTAGCCAAAAACATTCAGTACTTC.

CDR3 loop: CASSPSVGTAGNTIYF. The CDR3 region has the DNA TGTGCCAGCAGTCCTTCCGTCGGGACGGCCGGAAACACCATATATTTT. The rearrangement uses TRBV2 and TRBJ1-3; the D gene is possibly TRBD1 (5 bases). Trimming took 5 bases from V and 4 from J, leaving 18 bases between them. The CDR3 runs to 16 residues. The germline CDR1 and CDR2 sequences are SNHLY and FYNNEI.

The chain recombines TRBV6-6 with TRBJ2-5, with D tentatively TRBD2 (5 bases). The V end was cut by 2 bases, the J end by 4 bases, with 17 bases between. This CDR3 region has 16 residues. Germline lookup yields CDR1 MNHNY and CDR2 SVGAGI (reference sequence). CDR3 DNA: TGTGCCAGCAGTTACGCCCGGGGTAGTTTACGAGAGACCCAGTACTTC. As protein: CASSYARGSLRETQYF.

V and J are TRBV10-3 and TRBJ2-7, with no clear D. Trimming cost V 10 bases and J 0 bases, with 13 bases left between them. This CDR3 region has 13 residues. Germline V lookup: CDR1 ENHRY, CDR2 SYGVKD. This chain's CDR3 is CATGDGYSYEQYF. The CDR3 DNA is TGTGCCACAGGAGACGGATACTCCTACGAGCAGTACTTC.

The V and J genes are TRBV6-5 and TRBJ2-3, with D possibly being TRBD2 (5 bases). Trimming left V 6 bases short and J 4 bases short, with 14 bases between. This CDR3 is built from 14 residues. Germline V gives CDR1 MNHEY, CDR2 SVGAGI. As DNA, the CDR3 is TGTGCCAGCAGCCCGAGGGCGCCCGCAGATACGCAGTATTTT. Its translation: CASSPRAPADTQYF.

This rearrangement joins TRBV28 to TRBJ2-7; either TRBD1 or TRBD2 may supply D (5 bases each). This CDR3 is 15 amino acids long. Germline assignment: CDR1 MDHEN and CDR2 SYDVKM. V dropped 6 bases and J dropped 2 bases, with 17 bases sitting between them. The chain's CDR3 is CASRELWGFTYEQYF. The CDR3 nucleotides read TGTGCCAGCAGGGAACTGTGGGGGTTTACCTACGAGCAGTACTTC.

Written as DNA, the CDR3 is TGTGCCAGCAGTGACGAAGGACTTTCCTACGAGCAGTACTTC. Protein product: CASSDEGLSYEQYF. The chain carries TRBV2 and TRBJ2-7, with D possibly being TRBD2 (5 bases). Germline assignment: CDR1 SNHLY and CDR2 FYNNEI. The CDR3 runs 14 residues. V was clipped by 3 bases and J by 1 base, with 10 bases between them.

This sequence joins TRBV5-8 and TRBJ2-7, with 11 bases lining up with TRBD1. Unmatched junction bases numbered 1, after V lost 3 bases and J lost 5 bases. The CDR3 extends over 13 amino acids. In germline, CDR1 is SGHTS, CDR2 YDEGEE. The CDR3 sequence: CASSSDRGHEQYF. The CDR3 coding sequence is TGTGCCAGCAGCTCGGACAGGGGGCACGAGCAGTACTTC.

The chain joins TRBV18 to TRBJ1-2; no firm D call. From germline, CDR1 is KGHSH and CDR2 LQKENI. This CDR3 is 15 amino acids long. The V end lost 2 bases, the J end lost 5 bases, and 15 bases lay between the germline ends. CDR3 coding DNA: TGTGCCAGCTCACCAAGCTTGGATCGTATATATGGCTACACCTTC. It is translated as CASSPSLDRIYGYTF.

Details on this clone: Other DNA sequences within the sample encode an identical CDR3. The rearrangement uses TRBV29-1 and TRBJ2-4; 8 positions match TRBD2. CDR3 length: 17 amino acids. Germline V gene lookup returns CDR1 SQVTM and CDR2 ANQGSEA. V lost 0 bases to trimming and J lost 9 bases; unmatched junction nucleotides: 16. CDR3 sequence reads: CSVEDRGGSRTSTIQYF. CDR3 coding DNA: TGCAGCGTTGAAGATCGCGGGGGGAGTAGGACCTCCACCATTCAGTACTTC.

This rearrangement joins TRBV28 to TRBJ2-5; D gene ambiguous. The V gene's germline CDR1 is MDHEN and CDR2 SYDVKM. The CDR3 is 14 amino acids. Trimming removed 8 bases from V and 1 base from J, with 14 bases in between. The CDR3: CASCGGTFQETQYF. The CDR3 coding sequence is TGTGCCAGCTGCGGCGGAACCTTCCAAGAGACCCAGTACTTC.

V and J are TRBV30 and TRBJ1-2, with TRBD1 as a possible D gene (5 bases). This CDR3 is 12 amino acids long. Trimming left V 1 base short and J 6 bases short, with 9 bases between. CDR1 and CDR2 (germline): GTSNPN, SVGIG (reference sequence). The CDR3: CAWSAAGNGYTF. The CDR3 DNA reads as TGTGCCTGGAGTGCGGCAGGGAATGGCTACACCTTC. The full variable domain, rest sourced from reference TRBV30 and TRBJ1-2, is SQTIHQWPATLVQPVGSPLSLECTVEGTSNPNLYWYRQAAGRGLQLLFYSVGIGQISSEVPQNLSASRPQDRQFILSSKKLLLSDSGFYLCAWSAAGNGYTFGSGTRLTVV.

The V gene is TRBV10-3, the J gene TRBJ1-1; 12 bases are a match to TRBD1. The CDR3 is made up of 19 amino acids. CDR1 is ENHRY and CDR2 is SYGVKD in the germline V gene. With 3 bases clipped from V and 1 base from J, the junction kept 12 bases outside the gene matches. The CDR3 spells CAISDRPPGQGARNTEAFF. The DNA of the CDR3 is TGTGCCATCAGTGATAGGCCTCCGGGACAGGGGGCACGGAACACTGAAGCTTTCTTT.

The CDR3 DNA reads as TGTGCCAGCAAGAACAGCCAAACCTACAATGAGCAGTTCTTC. It yields the protein CASKNSQTYNEQFF. The V and J genes are TRBV2 and TRBJ2-1, with unresolved D. V was pared by 7 bases and J by 2 bases, with 12 bases between. CDR3 length equals 14 residues. Germline V lookup: CDR1 SNHLY, CDR2 FYNNEI.

This clone has a single count. CDR3 DNA sequence: TGTGCCAGCAGCTCCCATAGGGGACTAGCGAACACCGGGGAGCTGTTTTTT. Amino acid sequence: CASSSHRGLANTGELFF. The rearrangement uses TRBV5-4 and TRBJ2-2; 8 bases match TRBD2. In germline, CDR1 is SGHNT, CDR2 YYREEE (reference sequence). CDR3 length: 17 residues. Trimming removed 3 bases from V and 0 bases from J; junction bases left unmatched: 7.

A single count supports this clone. The V gene is TRBV13, the J gene TRBJ2-7; 8 bases map to TRBD2. V lost 2 bases to trimming and J lost 3 bases; unmatched junction nucleotides: 3. Germline assignment: CDR1 PRHDT and CDR2 FYEKMQ (reference sequence). The CDR3 covers 14 residues. The CDR3 DNA reads as TGTGCCAGCAGCTTAAGGCGGGAGGTCTACGAGCAGTACTTC. It codes for CASSLRREVYEQYF.

The rearrangement joins TRBV28 to TRBJ2-1; 8 bases match TRBD2. V lost 5 bases to trimming and J lost 12 bases; unmatched junction nucleotides: 6. In germline, CDR1 is MDHEN, CDR2 SYDVKM. The CDR3 contains 12 residues. The CDR3 coding sequence is TGTGCCAGCAGTCTTCTGGGACTAGGGCAGTTCTTC. Amino acid sequence: CASSLLGLGQFF.

The V gene is TRBV12-5, the J gene TRBJ2-5; D remains ambiguous. V was trimmed by 4 bases and J by 5 bases, leaving 8 bases between them. From germline, CDR1 is LGHNT and CDR2 FRNRAP. The CDR3 spans 12 residues. The CDR3 nucleotides read TGTGCTAGTGGTTCCATCGGGGAGACCCAGTACTTC. This gives the protein CASGSIGETQYF.

The rearrangement uses TRBV5-1 and TRBJ2-5, with 10 bases fitting TRBD1. CDR1 SGHRS and CDR2 YFSETQ come from the germline V gene. Trimming took 4 bases from V and 5 from J; bases not matched to a gene: 8. There are 15 residues in the CDR3. The CDR3, as DNA: TGCGCCAGCAGCCCTGGGACAGGGGTTCCGGAGACCCAGTACTTC. Protein sequence: CASSPGTGVPETQYF.

V usage is TRBV7-9 and J usage is TRBJ2-3; TRBD2 matches at 13 bases. From germline, CDR1 is SEHNR and CDR2 FQNEAQ (reference sequence). The CDR3 is 17 residues long. The V gene end was trimmed by 4 bases and the J gene end by 1 base; junction bases not matched to a gene: 5. CDR3: CASSSLGLAGGTDTQYF. For the CDR3, the DNA is TGTGCCAGCAGCTCCCTAGGACTAGCGGGAGGCACAGATACGCAGTATTTT.

The rearrangement uses TRBV7-3 and TRBJ1-1, with 7 bases identical to TRBD1. The V and J ends lost 3 bases and 1 base, in that order; junction bases with no gene match: 2. This CDR3 contains 14 residues. The germline gives CDR1 SGHTA, CDR2 FQGTGA. CDR3 DNA: TGTGCCAGCAGCTTGGGGACAGAGAACACTGAAGCTTTCTTT. Protein: CASSLGTENTEAFF.

The chain has TRBV28 and TRBJ2-3; 12 positions match TRBD2. This CDR3 has 15 residues. CDR1 and CDR2 from the germline V gene are MDHEN and SYDVKM. The V segment lost 6 bases and the J segment 6 bases; nucleotides outside the gene matches: 7. CDR3 nucleotides: TGTGCCAGCAGGGCTAGCGGGAGGGGAGGGGATACGCAGTATTTT. Protein: CASRASGRGGDTQYF.

There are a few counts of this clone. Other DNA sequences in this sample translate to the same CDR3. The genes are TRBV6-1 and TRBJ1-5, with TRBD1 matching 7 bases. The CDR3 contains 14 residues. Per germline, CDR1 MNHNS and CDR2 SASEGT. The junction had 6 bases not matched to a gene; V was cut back by 5 bases and J by 5 bases. The CDR3 DNA reads TGTGCCAGCAGTCTCCGACAGGGCGATCAGCCCCAGCATTTT. Its protein product is CASSLRQGDQPQHF.